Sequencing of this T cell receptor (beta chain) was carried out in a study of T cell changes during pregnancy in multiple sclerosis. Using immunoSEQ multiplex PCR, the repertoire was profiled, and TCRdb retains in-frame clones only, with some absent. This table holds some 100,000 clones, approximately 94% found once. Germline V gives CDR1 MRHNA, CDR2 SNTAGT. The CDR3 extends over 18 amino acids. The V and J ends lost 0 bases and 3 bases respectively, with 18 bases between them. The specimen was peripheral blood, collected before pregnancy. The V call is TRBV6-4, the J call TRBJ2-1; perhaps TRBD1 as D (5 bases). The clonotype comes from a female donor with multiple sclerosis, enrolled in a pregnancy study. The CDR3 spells CASSDSKRMDRGYNEQFF. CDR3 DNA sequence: TGTGCCAGCAGTGACTCGAAAAGAATGGATAGGGGCTACAATGAGCAGTTCTTC.